This T cell receptor beta chain was obtained from a study of T cells in localized non-small cell lung cancer. Study-wide results and limits: Peak T cell clonality was found in uninvolved adjacent lung, exceeding tumor. The tumor had only one region sequenced, so heterogeneity remains possible. In adjacent lung, a median about 54 of the top 100 tumor clones were found.

The table came from immunoSEQ multiplex PCR; TCRdb's copy has only in-frame clones and leaves some out. The table shows under 150,000 clones, with around 92% occurring only once. CDR3 size: 14 residues. With 3 bases removed from V and 12 bases from J, the gap between germline ends came to 17 bases. Germline CDR1 is LGHNA and CDR2 is YNFKEQ. Remarks on this clone: Antigen unknown.

Sample: peripheral blood, taken before any cancer treatment. This TCR was sampled from a female donor over 55 with stage I lung adenocarcinoma. The V and J genes are TRBV4-2 and TRBJ2-2; weak D call: TRBD2 (5 bases). The CDR3 nucleotides read TGTGCCAGCAGCCACCCAGACCGGGGAAGGAAGCTGTTTTTT. Its translation is CASSHPDRGRKLFF.